This T cell receptor (beta chain) was recorded in a study of response to subunit inactivated influenza vaccine. The CDR3 has 16 residues. Trimming at V came to 6 bases and at J to 9 bases, leaving 14 bases not matched to a gene. Each CDR3 protein gets one entry after TCRdb re-called the RT-PCR reads with MiXCR. Among approximately 570,000 distinct CDR3 sequences, 7.5% to 8.5% were seen once, and the ten largest hold approximately 12%. The sequencing used PBMCs from blood, collected less than 30 months after vaccination. The TCR originated in a man between 50 and 69 years old who received an inactivated influenza vaccine. The chain carries TRBV12-3 or TRBV12-4 and TRBJ2-1, with 10 bases matching TRBD2. The CDR3 region is CASSPDGRIAGGEQFF. The CDR3 DNA is TGTGCCAGCAGCCCGGACGGTAGGATAGCGGGAGGTGAGCAGTTCTTC.